This T cell receptor beta chain was identified during a study of T cell repertoires in cytomegalovirus infection. MiXCR was run by TCRdb on the reads, yielding one entry per CDR3 protein. There are almost 500,000 distinct CDR3 sequences in the sample; about 11% occur only once, and around 9.6% lies in the top ten. This clonotype was detected only a few times. The V end lost 6 bases, the J end lost 7 bases, and 13 bases lay between the germline ends. The germline CDR1 and CDR2 sequences are DFQATT and SNEGSKA (reference sequence). This CDR3 contains 13 residues. The chain links TRBV20-1 to TRBJ1-6; tentative D call: TRBD1 (6 bases). The specimen was PBMCs. The receptor was derived from a human donor in good health (CMV status not recorded). Some clones in this sample may be carry-over from other donors' samples. The CDR3 coding sequence is TGCAGTGCCCTTGAGGGGGGGAATTCACCCCTCCACTTT. It specifies CSALEGGNSPLHF.